This is a list of T cell receptor beta chains from one sample in a study of shared clonotypes between healthy human individuals. Here immunoSEQ multiplex PCR was the method, and the copy in TCRdb shows in-frame clones only, minus some. In the table there are around 640,000 clones, approximately 96% of which are singletons. Specimen: naive CD8+ T cells sorted from blood. Receptor source: a woman aged 25 to 39 in good health. Each CDR3 is given with its conserved first and last residue.

CDR3 protein	V gene	J gene
CASSYWQGGNTEAFF	TRBV6-6	TRBJ1-1
CSVLALKTGGDYGYTF	TRBV29-1	TRBJ1-2
CASSEAGTGGLGEAFF	TRBV2	TRBJ1-1
CASTQGTGGQETQYF	TRBV2	TRBJ2-5
CASTSPRLGQPQHF	TRBV28	TRBJ1-5
CASSSGLTYEQYF	TRBV5-4	TRBJ2-7
CASSETGTGPYEQYF	TRBV2	TRBJ2-7
CASSFEPGTVLGGELFF	TRBV28	TRBJ2-2
CAISETGMSDTQYF	TRBV10-3	TRBJ2-3
CASSPLTTYEQYF	TRBV6-9	.
CASSLRTGIYGYTF	TRBV28	TRBJ1-2
CASSQGPNQPQHF	TRBV4-1	TRBJ1-5
CASSPTRNTGELFF	TRBV5-6	TRBJ2-2
CASSYSAKQETQYF	TRBV6-5	TRBJ2-5
CASSQSGHPGIQYF	TRBV23-1	TRBJ2-4
CASSLRGEGTIQYF	TRBV28	TRBJ2-4
CASSYRPSGSVDEQYF	TRBV6-6	TRBJ2-7
CASNEDLRSTDTQYF	TRBV6-1	TRBJ2-3
CASSLKGEQYF	TRBV7-9	TRBJ2-7
CASSLEGLAGQETQYF	TRBV5-6	TRBJ2-5
CATSSDRVNQPQHF	TRBV15	TRBJ1-5
CASSYKGGRWSYNEQFF	TRBV11-3	TRBJ2-1
CASSPGGGLNSPLHF	TRBV9	TRBJ1-6
CASSLAGWSTEAFF	TRBV5-4	TRBJ1-1
CASGLRLGGGYEQYF	TRBV5-6	TRBJ2-7
CSARETDTQYF	TRBV20-1	TRBJ2-3
CASSYSPYGQYF	TRBV6-5	TRBJ2-7
CVRSVHRAPSSSQGYEQYF	TRBV7-5	TRBJ2-7
CASSLYAGGLNTGELFF	TRBV27	TRBJ2-2
CASSFLGRGETQYF	TRBV27	TRBJ2-5
CASSRPYIAGTEAFF	TRBV28	TRBJ1-1
CASSLGGEKLFF	TRBV13	TRBJ1-4
CASSSQTSAYTGELFF	TRBV7-2	TRBJ2-2